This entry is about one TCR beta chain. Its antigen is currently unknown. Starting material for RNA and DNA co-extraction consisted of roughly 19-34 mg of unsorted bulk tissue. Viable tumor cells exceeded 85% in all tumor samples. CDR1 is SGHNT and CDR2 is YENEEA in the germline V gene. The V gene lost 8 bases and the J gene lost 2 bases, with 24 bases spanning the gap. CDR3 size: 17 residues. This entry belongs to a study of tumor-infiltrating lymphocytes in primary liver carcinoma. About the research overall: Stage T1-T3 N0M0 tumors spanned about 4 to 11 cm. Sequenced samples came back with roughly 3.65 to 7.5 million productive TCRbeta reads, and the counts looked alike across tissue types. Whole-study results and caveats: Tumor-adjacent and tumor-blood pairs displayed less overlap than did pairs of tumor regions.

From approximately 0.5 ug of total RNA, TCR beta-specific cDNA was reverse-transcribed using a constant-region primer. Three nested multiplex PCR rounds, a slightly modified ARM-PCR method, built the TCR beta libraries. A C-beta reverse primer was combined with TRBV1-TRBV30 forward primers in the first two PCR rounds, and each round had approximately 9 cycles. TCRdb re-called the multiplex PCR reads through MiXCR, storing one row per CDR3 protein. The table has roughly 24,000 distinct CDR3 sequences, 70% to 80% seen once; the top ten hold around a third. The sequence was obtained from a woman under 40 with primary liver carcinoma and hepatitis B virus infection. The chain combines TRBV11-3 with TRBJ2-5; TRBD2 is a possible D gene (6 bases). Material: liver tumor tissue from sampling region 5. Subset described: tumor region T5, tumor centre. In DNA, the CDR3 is TGTGCCAGCCCGGGGGATTCTAGCCAGGGTGTGCAAGAGACCCAGTACTTC. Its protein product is CASPGDSSQGVQETQYF.